Presented here are 3 T cell receptor beta chains from one specimen sequenced in a study of response to subunit inactivated influenza vaccine. TCRdb used MiXCR to reprocess the RT-PCR reads, holding one entry per CDR3 protein. This table holds about 190,000 distinct CDR3 sequences, roughly an eighth found once. The sequencing here drew on CD8+ T cells sorted from PBMCs, taken 5 to 6 days after vaccination. These receptors came from a man aged 50-60 years who received an inactivated influenza vaccine.

This chain links TRBV5-1 with TRBJ2-3; possible D gene TRBD1, 6 bases. The CDR3 runs 15 residues. Trimming removed 2 bases from V and 3 bases from J, with 13 bases in between. Germline CDR1 reads SGHRS; CDR2 reads YFSETQ. The CDR3 DNA is TGCGCCAGCAGCTTATTTGGGGGCGCTACAGATACGCAGTATTTT. It is translated as CASSLFGGATDTQYF.

The CDR3 DNA is TGCAGTGCAAATTCGGGGGGCGCTGAAGCTTTCTTT. Protein sequence: CSANSGGAEAFF. The rearrangement links TRBV20-1 to TRBJ1-1; D is perhaps TRBD1 (6 bases). Germline V gene lookup returns CDR1 DFQATT and CDR2 SNEGSKA (reference sequence). The length of the CDR3 is 12 residues. V was trimmed by 6 bases and J by 6 bases, leaving 14 bases between them.

This chain connects TRBV7-8 to TRBJ1-2; D uncertain. This CDR3 has 12 amino acids. The germline V and J ends were trimmed by 5 bases and 13 bases, with 17 bases remaining between them. CDR1 and CDR2 (germline): SGHVS, FQNEAQ. This chain's CDR3 is CASSPTTTLATF. CDR3 in DNA: TGTGCCAGCAGCCCCACAACCACACTGGCCACCTTC.